The 7 T cell receptor beta chains listed next were all sequenced from one sample in a study of shared clonotypes between healthy human individuals. Assay used: immunoSEQ multiplex PCR; TCRdb lists only in-frame clones, some missing. The sample includes more than 1,200,000 clones, 98% to 99% of them seen just once. Material for sequencing was naive CD4+ T cells sorted from blood. Subset here: CD45RA+ positively selected. The receptors stem from a young man in good health.

The rearrangement uses TRBV19 and TRBJ1-5; D is possibly TRBD1 (6 bases). This CDR3 comprises 15 residues. With 5 bases removed from V and 5 bases from J, the gap between germline ends came to 16 bases. Germline V CDR1 and CDR2: LNHDA, SQIVND (reference sequence). CDR3 protein: CASSPDWDTDQPQHF. The CDR3 DNA follows: TGTGCCAGTAGTCCGGATTGGGACACTGATCAGCCCCAGCATTTT.

In its sample, this clone was seen once. The chain's CDR3 is CATQSGVGYTF. As DNA, the CDR3 is TGTGCCACCCAGTCAGGGGTTGGCTACACCTTC. V is TRBV27 and J is TRBJ1-2; perhaps TRBD1 as D (6 bases). V was trimmed by 10 bases and J by 7 bases, leaving 13 bases between them. CDR3 size: 11 residues. Germline V gene data show CDR1 as MNHEY and CDR2 as SMNVEV (reference sequence).

The chain is built from TRBV9 and TRBJ2-1; 8 bases line up with TRBD2. J was trimmed by 9 bases and V by 7 bases; bases with no gene match: 18. From germline, CDR1 is SGDLS and CDR2 YYNGEE. The CDR3 runs 16 residues. CDR3 loop: CASQTRPGLGLGEQFF. The CDR3 nucleotides read TGTGCCAGCCAGACCCGACCGGGACTAGGACTTGGTGAGCAGTTCTTC.

This sequence joins TRBV2 and TRBJ2-5; no firm D call. In germline, CDR1 is SNHLY, CDR2 FYNNEI. The CDR3 totals 14 residues. Trimming stripped 6 bases from V and 2 bases from J, with 13 bases between. This CDR3 is CASSPRWSQETQYF. The DNA of the CDR3 is TGTGCCAGCAGCCCTCGATGGTCGCAAGAGACCCAGTACTTC. Full variable domain (missing parts from reference TRBV2 and TRBJ2-5): EPEVTQTPSHQVTQMGQEVILRCVPISNHLYFYWYRQILGQKVEFLVSFYNNEISEKSEIFDDQFSVERPDGSNFTLKIRSTKLEDSAMYFCASSPRWSQETQYFGPGTRLLVL.

V usage is TRBV7-9 and J usage is TRBJ1-1; the match to TRBD1 covers 7 bases. Per the germline V gene, CDR1 is SEHNR and CDR2 is FQNEAQ (reference sequence). The CDR3 is 14 amino acids. Unmatched junction bases numbered 9, after V lost 6 bases and J lost 5 bases. The CDR3 coding sequence is TGTGCCAGCAGTGACGACAGGGCGGGGACTGAAGCTTTCTTT. Translating it yields CASSDDRAGTEAFF.

This sequence joins TRBV5-1 and TRBJ1-1, with a tentative D call TRBD1 (6 bases). The CDR3 is 13 amino acids. Trimming shortened V by 0 bases and J by 6 bases, and 9 bases separated the two germline ends. Germline-derived CDR1 and CDR2 are SGHRS and YFSETQ. CDR3 protein: CASSLGDIPEAFF. DNA of the CDR3: TGCGCCAGCAGCTTGGGGGACATTCCTGAAGCTTTCTTT.

The V and J genes are TRBV15 and TRBJ2-1, with 10 bases that match TRBD1. This CDR3 is 12 amino acids long. In germline, CDR1 is LNHNV, CDR2 YYDKDF (reference sequence). The ends lost 3 bases at V and 15 bases at J; junction bases unmatched: 5. The CDR3 DNA follows: TGTGCCACCAGCAGTAACCGGGACAGGGGGTTCTTC. Residues: CATSSNRDRGFF.